One T cell receptor beta chain is described in this entry. The antigen remains unidentified. This entry belongs to a study of regulatory T cells in long-lasting Graves disease. General study findings and limits: Thyroid tissue went unexamined; only peripheral blood was analyzed. Newly diagnosed Graves' patients had higher TCR diversity than persistent ones.

The time point denotes: persistent/refractory GD, antithyroid drugs over 5 years with positive TRAb. Extracted RNA from PBMCs served as the source of the TCR library. The guidelines of the American Thyroid Association were the basis for diagnosing Graves' disease. Germline V gene lookup returns CDR1 SGHDN and CDR2 FVKESK. V was trimmed by 1 base and J by 6 bases, leaving 12 bases between them. This CDR3 spans 15 amino acids. Investigators prepared the TCR beta libraries by applying iRepertoire HTBI primers and Arm-PCR of CDR3 regions. TCRdb re-analysed the multiplex PCR reads in MiXCR, keeping a single row per CDR3 protein. The sample includes fewer than 400,000 distinct CDR3 sequences, around 20% of them seen just once.

The clonotype comes from a female donor with Graves disease. The chain employs TRBV14 and TRBJ2-2; D is undetermined. Sample: peripheral blood mononuclear cells (PBMCs), taken when the disease was refractory, from a patient treated with antithyroid drugs. In DNA form, the CDR3 reads TGTGCCAGCAGCCAAGTCTCGGTTTATGCCGGGGAGCTGTTTTTT. It encodes CASSQVSVYAGELFF.